One T cell receptor beta chain is described in this entry. The target antigen is unknown. The sample is drawn from a study of cytomegalovirus exposure and HLA in healthy donors. Study-level information: Earlier, 150 million to 200 million T cells were analyzed, and about 100 million unique TCR beta sequences were found among them.

V lost 1 base, J lost 0 bases, and 13 bases lay in between. The CDR3 is 17 residues long. The germline V gene encodes CDR1 MGHRA and CDR2 YSYEKL. 13 Jbeta primers and 60 Vbeta primers were used for the PCR. The table came from immunoSEQ multiplex PCR; TCRdb's copy has only in-frame clones and leaves some out. The sample comprises around 170,000 clones, about four fifths of which are singletons, and less than 0.65% rests with the top ten. General study results and limits: When a later analysis compared HLA-associated TCR beta chains with equally common others, the HLA-associated chains turned out to be more clonally expanded and to have lower generation probabilities. TCR beta V- and J-gene trimming was later associated with a missense DCLRE1C variant.

V gene TRBV4-1 combines with J gene TRBJ1-5; D perhaps matches TRBD1 (5 bases). The sequencing input was PBMCs. This receptor was identified in a woman between 45 and 60 years old in good health and CMV-seronegative. In nucleotides, the CDR3 is TGCGCCAGCAGCCAAGTAGGGGCCGGAATTAGCAATCAGCCCCAGCATTTT. It translates to CASSQVGAGISNQPQHF.